Listed below are T cell receptor beta chains from one sample, sequenced in a study of radiotherapy plus CTLA-4 blockade in lung cancer. Assay: immunoSEQ multiplex PCR; the TCRdb copy retains only in-frame clones and omits some. The table records about 48,000 clones, 80% to 85% of them present only once. This specimen consisted of peripheral blood, obtained from a patient treated with radiotherapy plus ipilimumab. These receptors originate from a human donor with non-small cell lung cancer who had stable disease on radiotherapy plus ipilimumab. The CDR3 runs from the conserved cysteine through the conserved F or W. A D gene is named only where the DNA matches it firmly. Not all rows give a size; the values are once, few, many and, for expanded clones, a class.

NA	NA	TRBV28	TRBJ2-7	TGTGCCAGCAGTTTAGGCCACTACGAGCAGTACTTC	CASSLGHYEQYF
TRBD2	NA	TRBV5-4	TRBJ2-2	TGTGCCAGCAGCTTGCAGGCTAGCGGGAGAGCCGGGGAGCTGTTTTTT	CASSLQASGRAGELFF
NA	NA	TRBV6-4	TRBJ2-1	TGTGCCAGCAGTGACTCGGACAACAATGAGCAGTTCTTC	CASSDSDNNEQFF
TRBD1	NA	TRBV28	TRBJ1-1	TGTGCCAGCAGTCTTTACCCTCCGGGACAGACAACCATGAACACTGAAGCTTTCTTT	CASSLYPPGQTTMNTEAFF
TRBD2	NA	TRBV28	TRBJ2-4	TGTGCCAGCAGTTCCCCACTGTCTAGCGGGAGGGTAAACATTCAGTACTTC	CASSSPLSSGRVNIQYF
TRBD2	NA	TRBV5-4	TRBJ2-6	TGTGCCAGCAGCCCGGGGGGGGGTGATGGGGCCAACGTCCTGACTTTC	CASSPGGGDGANVLTF
TRBD2	NA	TRBV6-5	TRBJ2-3	TGTGCCAGCAGGACAGCGGGAGGGTCGGATACGCAGTATTTT	CASRTAGGSDTQYF
TRBD2	NA	TRBV5-5	TRBJ2-3	TGTGCCAGCAGCTTGGGCGGGGGGCGCGGCGGGAGTTTCGCAGATACGCAGTATTTT	CASSLGGGRGGSFADTQYF
NA	few	TRBV4-2	TRBJ2-3	TGTGCCAGCAGCCAAGTTCCCCAGAGCACAGATACGCAGTATTTT	CASSQVPQSTDTQYF
NA	NA	TRBV4-3	TRBJ2-3	TGCGCCAGCAGCCAAGATCGAGGGGGTACGCAGTATTTT	CASSQDRGGTQYF
TRBD1	few	TRBV7-9	TRBJ1-2	TGTGCCAGCAGCTTAGCGAGGGACAGGGTCCATGGCTACACCTTC	CASSLARDRVHGYTF
TRBD1	NA	TRBV7-9	TRBJ2-5	TGTGCCAGCAGCCAGGGACAGGGTGTGACAGAGACCCAGTACTTC	CASSQGQGVTETQYF
TRBD2	once	TRBV2	TRBJ2-2	TGTGCCAGCACCTGGACTAGCGGACAAAACACCGGGGAGCTGTTTTTT	CASTWTSGQNTGELFF
NA	NA	TRBV7-6	TRBJ2-1	TGTGCCAGCAGCTTAAAGGCCGGGACAACAATATACAATGAGCAGTTCTTC	CASSLKAGTTIYNEQFF
TRBD2	NA	TRBV18	TRBJ2-5	TGTGCCAGCTCACGGACTAGCGGGAGGGGTAGAACGGAGACCCAGTACTTC	CASSRTSGRGRTETQYF
TRBD1	NA	TRBV7-8	TRBJ1-2	TGTGCCAGCAGCCTTAGACAGGGATTATATGGCTACACCTTC	CASSLRQGLYGYTF
NA	NA	TRBV12-5	TRBJ2-2	TGTGCTAGTGGCCCCCGGGAGCCCCCCGGGGAGCTGTTTTTT	CASGPREPPGELFF
NA	NA	TRBV27	TRBJ2-7	TGTGCCAGCAGTTTTTCGGGGTCCTACGAGCAGTACTTC	CASSFSGSYEQYF
NA	NA	TRBV5-1	TRBJ2-1	TGCGCCAGCAGCTTGGGAGGGTACAATGAGCAGTTCTTC	CASSLGGYNEQFF
NA	NA	TRBV30	TRBJ2-1	TGTGCCTGCGAAATCCAGGGGGGCTCCTACAATGAGCAGTTCTTC	CACEIQGGSYNEQFF
NA	NA	TRBV19	TRBJ2-1	TGTGCCAGTAGTGAAACTCAGGGCACTGAGCAGTTCTTC	CASSETQGTEQFF
TRBD1	NA	TRBV4-3	TRBJ1-2	TGCGCCAGCAGCCAAGGGACAGGGGAGGCAGAAGGCTACACCTTC	CASSQGTGEAEGYTF
NA	NA	TRBV7-2	TRBJ2-1	TGTGCCAGCAGCTTACTTTACAATGAGCAGTTCTTC	CASSLLYNEQFF
TRBD2	NA	TRBV7-9	TRBJ2-3	TGTGCCAGCAGGGGAGTATATGCGGGAGGGCCAACAGATACGCAGTATTTT	CASRGVYAGGPTDTQYF
NA	few	TRBV6-5	TRBJ1-2	TGTGCCAGCAGAGGGGGACCCTATGGCTACACCTTC	CASRGGPYGYTF
TRBD2	NA	TRBV5-1	TRBJ2-1	TGCGCCAGCAGCTTGCCATCCACACGACTAGCGGGGTCTTTGGGGGGATACAATGAGCAGTTCTTC	CASSLPSTRLAGSLGGYNEQFF
NA	NA	TRBV6-1	TRBJ1-1	TGTGCAGGGGGGAACACTGAAGCTTTCTTT	CAGGNTEAFF
NA	NA	TRBV18	TRBJ2-1	TGTGCCAGCTCACCCCAACAGGGCTACAATGAGCAGTTCTTC	CASSPQQGYNEQFF
TRBD1	NA	TRBV30	TRBJ1-2	TGTGCCTGGGCCGGTGACAGGGTCTGGTCTGGCTACACCTTC	CAWAGDRVWSGYTF
NA	few	TRBV6-6	TRBJ1-5	TGTGCCAGCAGTTACTATGGGGAGGGCCAGCCCCAGCATTTT	CASSYYGEGQPQHF
TRBD1	NA	TRBV11-1	TRBJ2-7	TGTGCCAGCACCGAGGACAGGGCCGGTGCCTACGAGCAGTACTTC	CASTEDRAGAYEQYF
NA	NA	TRBV5-5	TRBJ1-1	TGTGCCAGCAGCCAGACAGATCTTAACACTGAAGCTTTCTTT	CASSQTDLNTEAFF
NA	NA	TRBV2	TRBJ2-1	TGTGCCAGCAAGGAAGGGACAACCGACAATGAGCAGTTCTTC	CASKEGTTDNEQFF
NA	once	TRBV7-3	TRBJ2-5	TGTGCCAGCAGGTCCGGTAGCGAAGAGACCCAGTACTTC	CASRSGSEETQYF
NA	NA	TRBV7-9	TRBJ2-3	TGTGCCAGCAGCAACCGACGGGACTTTCAGACAGATACGCAGTATTTT	CASSNRRDFQTDTQYF
TRBD2	NA	TRBV4-2	TRBJ2-1	TGTGCCAGCAGCCAAGATCGAAGGACTAGCGGCAATGAGCAGTTCTTC	CASSQDRRTSGNEQFF
NA	NA	TRBV18	TRBJ2-7	TGTGCCAGCTCACAGTCGACGGGGTCCTACGAGCAGTACTTC	CASSQSTGSYEQYF
TRBD2	NA	TRBV18	TRBJ2-1	TGTGCCAGCTCATTAGCGGGAGAGGGAACCTACAATGAGCAGTTCTTC	CASSLAGEGTYNEQFF
TRBD1	NA	TRBV5-5	TRBJ1-3	TGTGCCAGCAGCTTGGATGACAGGGTTGGAAACACCATATATTTT	CASSLDDRVGNTIYF
TRBD1	NA	TRBV5-1	TRBJ1-1	TGCGCCAGCAGCGTAACCGGGACAGGGGCCATGAACACTGAAGCTTTCTTT	CASSVTGTGAMNTEAFF
TRBD1	NA	TRBV7-3	TRBJ1-3	TGTGCCAGCAGCGGGACAGGCGGAAACACCATATATTTT	CASSGTGGNTIYF